The present TCR beta chain was sequenced within a study of identical twins. The study's findings and limits: Conclusions were drawn cross-sectionally by statistical analysis, without following the same donors. Models underestimated how often monozygotic twins shared out-of-frame TCR alpha. Insertion counts were lower in abundant cord blood beta clonotypes, a trend that memory repertoires did not show. Twins' surplus sharing was weaker for beta out-of-frame sequences.

The ends were cut back, 5 bases at V and 5 bases at J, with 15 bases in the middle. This CDR3 has 14 residues. With respect to this clonotype: The antigen remains unidentified.

TCRdb fed the 5' RACE reads into MiXCR, producing one record per CDR3 protein. The sample lists some 330,000 distinct CDR3 sequences; 9% to 10% were seen once. This rearrangement joins TRBV12-3 or TRBV12-4 to TRBJ2-5, with no clear D. This clonotype was obtained from a woman in her forties or fifties in good health. The sequencing sample was made of naive T cells sorted from blood. Here the CDR3 DNA reads TGTGCCAGCAGTGGCACAGAGGTCCTTGAGACCCAGTACTTC. Translated, it gives CASSGTEVLETQYF.